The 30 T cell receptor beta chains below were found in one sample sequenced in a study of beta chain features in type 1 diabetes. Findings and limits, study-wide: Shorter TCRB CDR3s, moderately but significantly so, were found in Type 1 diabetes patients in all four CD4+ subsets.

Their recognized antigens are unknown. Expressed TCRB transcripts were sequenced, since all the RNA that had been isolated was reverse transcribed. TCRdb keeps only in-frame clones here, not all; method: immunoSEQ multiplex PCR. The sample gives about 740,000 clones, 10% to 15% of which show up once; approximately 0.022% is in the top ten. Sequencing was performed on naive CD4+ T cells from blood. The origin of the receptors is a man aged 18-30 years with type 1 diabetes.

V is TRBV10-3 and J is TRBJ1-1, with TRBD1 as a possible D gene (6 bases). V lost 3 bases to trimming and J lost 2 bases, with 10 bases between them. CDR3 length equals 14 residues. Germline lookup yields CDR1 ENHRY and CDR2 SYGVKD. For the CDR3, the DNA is TGTGCCATCAGTGATCAACAGGGTAACACTGAAGCTTTCTTT. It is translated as CAISDQQGNTEAFF.

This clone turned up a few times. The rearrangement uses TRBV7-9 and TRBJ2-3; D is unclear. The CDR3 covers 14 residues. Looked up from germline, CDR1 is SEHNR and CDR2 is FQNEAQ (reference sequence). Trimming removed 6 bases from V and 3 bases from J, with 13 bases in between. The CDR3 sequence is CASRLSLTTDTQYF. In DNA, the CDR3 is TGTGCCAGCAGACTAAGCCTTACGACAGATACGCAGTATTTT. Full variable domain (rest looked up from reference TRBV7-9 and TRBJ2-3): DTGVSQNPRHKITKRGQNVTFRCDPISEHNRLYWYRQTLGQGPEFLTYFQNEAQLEKSRLLSDRFSAERPKGSFSTLEIQRTEQGDSAMYLCASRLSLTTDTQYFGPGTRLTVL.

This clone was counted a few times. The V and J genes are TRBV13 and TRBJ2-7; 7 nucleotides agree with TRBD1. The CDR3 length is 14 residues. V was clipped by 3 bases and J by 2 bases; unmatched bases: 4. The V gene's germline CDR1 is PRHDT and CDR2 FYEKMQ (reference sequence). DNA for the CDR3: TGTGCCAGCAGCTTGATAGGGGGCCCCTACGAGCAGTACTTC. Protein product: CASSLIGGPYEQYF. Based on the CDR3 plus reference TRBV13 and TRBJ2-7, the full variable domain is AAGVIQSPRHLIKEKRETATLKCYPIPRHDTVYWYQQGPGQDPQFLISFYEKMQSDKGSIPDRFSAQQFSDYHSELNMSSLELGDSALYFCASSLIGGPYEQYFGPGTRLTVT.

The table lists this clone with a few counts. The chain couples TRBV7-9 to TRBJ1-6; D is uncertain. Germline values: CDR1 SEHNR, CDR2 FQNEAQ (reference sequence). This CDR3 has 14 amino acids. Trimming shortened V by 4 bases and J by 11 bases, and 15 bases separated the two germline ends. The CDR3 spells CASSWEGEEPPLHF. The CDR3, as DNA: TGTGCCAGCAGCTGGGAGGGCGAAGAGCCACCCCTCCACTTT.

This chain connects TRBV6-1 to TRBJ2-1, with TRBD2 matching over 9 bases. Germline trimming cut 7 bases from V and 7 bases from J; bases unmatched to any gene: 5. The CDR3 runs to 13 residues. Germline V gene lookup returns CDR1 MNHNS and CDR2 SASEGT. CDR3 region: CASKGLASNEQFF. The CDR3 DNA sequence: TGTGCCAGCAAGGGACTAGCATCTAATGAGCAGTTCTTC.

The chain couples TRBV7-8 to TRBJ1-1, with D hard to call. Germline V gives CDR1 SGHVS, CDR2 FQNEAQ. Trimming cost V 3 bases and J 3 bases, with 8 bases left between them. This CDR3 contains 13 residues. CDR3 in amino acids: CASSFLEDTEAFF. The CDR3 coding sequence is TGTGCCAGCAGCTTCCTCGAGGACACTGAAGCTTTCTTT.

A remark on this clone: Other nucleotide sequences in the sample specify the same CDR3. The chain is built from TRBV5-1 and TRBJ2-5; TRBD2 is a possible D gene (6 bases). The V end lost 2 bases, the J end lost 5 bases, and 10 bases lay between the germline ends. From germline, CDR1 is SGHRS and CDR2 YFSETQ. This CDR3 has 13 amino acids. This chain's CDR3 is CASSLTGEETQYF. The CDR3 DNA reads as TGCGCCAGCAGCTTAACGGGGGAGGAGACCCAGTACTTC.

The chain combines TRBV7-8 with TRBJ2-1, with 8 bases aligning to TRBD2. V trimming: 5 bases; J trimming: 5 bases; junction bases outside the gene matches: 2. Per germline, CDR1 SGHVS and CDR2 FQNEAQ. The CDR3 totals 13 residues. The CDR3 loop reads CASSGLADNEQFF. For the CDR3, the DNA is TGTGCCAGCAGCGGACTAGCCGACAATGAGCAGTTCTTC. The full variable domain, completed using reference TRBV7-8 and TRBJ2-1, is GAGVSQSPRYKVAKRGQDVALRCDPISGHVSLFWYQQALGQGPEFLTYFQNEAQLDKSGLPSDRFFAERPEGSVSTLKIQRTQQEDSAVYLCASSGLADNEQFFGPGTRLTVL.

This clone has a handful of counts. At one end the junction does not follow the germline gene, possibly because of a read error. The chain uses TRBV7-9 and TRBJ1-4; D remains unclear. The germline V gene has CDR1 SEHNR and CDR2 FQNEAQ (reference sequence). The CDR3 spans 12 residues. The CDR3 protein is CASSLPGSSASF. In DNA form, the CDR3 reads TGTGCCAGCAGCTTACCGGGGTCTTCAGCCTCTTTT.

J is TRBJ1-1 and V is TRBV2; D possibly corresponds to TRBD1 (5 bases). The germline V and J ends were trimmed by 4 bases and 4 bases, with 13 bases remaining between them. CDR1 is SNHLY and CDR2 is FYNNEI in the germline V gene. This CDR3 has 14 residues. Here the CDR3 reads CASSGSVGGTEAFF. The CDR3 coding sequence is TGTGCCAGCAGTGGGTCTGTTGGGGGCACTGAAGCTTTCTTT. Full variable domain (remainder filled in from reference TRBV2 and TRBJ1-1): EPEVTQTPSHQVTQMGQEVILRCVPISNHLYFYWYRQILGQKVEFLVSFYNNEISEKSEIFDDQFSVERPDGSNFTLKIRSTKLEDSAMYFCASSGSVGGTEAFFGQGTRLTVV.

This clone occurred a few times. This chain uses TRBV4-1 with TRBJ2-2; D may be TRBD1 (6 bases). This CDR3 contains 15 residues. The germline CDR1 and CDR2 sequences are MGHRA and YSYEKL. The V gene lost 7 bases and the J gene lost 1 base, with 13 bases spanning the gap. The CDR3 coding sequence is TGCGCCAGCACCTCGTCGACAGGGAACACCGGGGAGCTGTTTTTT. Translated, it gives CASTSSTGNTGELFF.

Here the CDR3 DNA reads TGTGCCATCAGTGAGTCGGCCCGCTTCTCCTACGAGCAGTACTTC. Residues: CAISESARFSYEQYF. The chain has TRBV10-3 and TRBJ2-7; D is uncertain. CDR1 and CDR2 from the germline V gene are ENHRY and SYGVKD. This CDR3 spans 15 amino acids. V lost 0 bases and J lost 0, with 9 bases in between.

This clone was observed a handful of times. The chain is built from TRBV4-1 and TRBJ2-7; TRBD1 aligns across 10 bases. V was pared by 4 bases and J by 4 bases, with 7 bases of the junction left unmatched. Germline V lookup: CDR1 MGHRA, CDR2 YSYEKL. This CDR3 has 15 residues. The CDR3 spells CASSRPGTGDYEQYF. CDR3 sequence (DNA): TGCGCCAGCAGCCGCCCCGGGACAGGGGATTACGAGCAGTACTTC.

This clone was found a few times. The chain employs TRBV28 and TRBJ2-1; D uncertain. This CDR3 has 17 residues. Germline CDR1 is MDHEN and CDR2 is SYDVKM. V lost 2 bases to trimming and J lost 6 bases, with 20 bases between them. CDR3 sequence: CASSLRIKGKAGNEQFF. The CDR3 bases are TGTGCCAGCAGTTTACGGATAAAAGGCAAAGCCGGCAATGAGCAGTTCTTC.

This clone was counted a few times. The CDR3 nucleotides are TGCGCCAGTATGAGCCCGGGAGATACGCAGTATTTT. Its protein is CASMSPGDTQYF. The chain uses TRBV5-1 and TRBJ2-3, with D uncertain. Between the trimmed V and J ends, which lost 8 bases and 5 bases, there was a span of 12 bases. The CDR3 runs to 12 residues. Per germline, CDR1 SGHRS and CDR2 YFSETQ.

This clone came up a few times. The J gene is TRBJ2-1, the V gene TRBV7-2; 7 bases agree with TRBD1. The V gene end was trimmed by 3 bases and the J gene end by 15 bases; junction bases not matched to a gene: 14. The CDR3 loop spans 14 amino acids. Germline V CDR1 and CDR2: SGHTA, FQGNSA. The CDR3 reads CASSFPNRGPFSFF. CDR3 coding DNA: TGTGCCAGCAGCTTCCCCAACAGGGGACCCTTTTCGTTCTTC. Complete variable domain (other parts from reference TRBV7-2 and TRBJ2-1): GAGVSQSPSNKVTEKGKDVELRCDPISGHTALYWYRQSLGQGLEFLIYFQGNSAPDKSGLPSDRFSAERTGGSVSTLTIQRTQQEDSAVYLCASSFPNRGPFSFFGPGTRLTVL.

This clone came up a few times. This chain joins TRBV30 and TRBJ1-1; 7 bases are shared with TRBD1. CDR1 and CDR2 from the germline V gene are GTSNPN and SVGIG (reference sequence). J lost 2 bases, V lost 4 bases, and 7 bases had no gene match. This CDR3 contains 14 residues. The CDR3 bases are TGTGCCTGGACCTCCGGGACAGCTAACACTGAAGCTTTCTTT. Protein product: CAWTSGTANTEAFF.

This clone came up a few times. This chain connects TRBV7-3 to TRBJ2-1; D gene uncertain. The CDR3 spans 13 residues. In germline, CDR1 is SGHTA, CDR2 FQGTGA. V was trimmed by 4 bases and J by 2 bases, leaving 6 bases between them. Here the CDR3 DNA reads TGTGCCAGCAGCTCCGGCGCCTACAATGAGCAGTTCTTC. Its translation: CASSSGAYNEQFF.

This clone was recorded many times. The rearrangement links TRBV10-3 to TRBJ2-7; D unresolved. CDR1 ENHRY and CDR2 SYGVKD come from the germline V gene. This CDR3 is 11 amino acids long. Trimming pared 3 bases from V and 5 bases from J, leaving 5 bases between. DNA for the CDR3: TGTGCCATCAGTGACCGGGACGAGCAGTACTTC. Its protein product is CAISDRDEQYF.

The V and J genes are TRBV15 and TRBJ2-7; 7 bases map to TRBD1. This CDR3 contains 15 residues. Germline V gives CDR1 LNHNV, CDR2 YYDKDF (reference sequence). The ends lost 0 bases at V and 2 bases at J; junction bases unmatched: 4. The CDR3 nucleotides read TGTGCCACCAGCAGAGAGGGGACAGCTACCTACGAGCAGTACTTC. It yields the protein CATSREGTATYEQYF.

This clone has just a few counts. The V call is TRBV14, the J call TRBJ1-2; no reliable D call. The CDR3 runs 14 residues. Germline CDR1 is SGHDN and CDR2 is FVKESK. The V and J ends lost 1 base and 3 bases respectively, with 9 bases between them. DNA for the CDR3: TGTGCCAGCAGCCAAGGAGTGACTTACTATGGCTACACCTTC. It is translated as CASSQGVTYYGYTF. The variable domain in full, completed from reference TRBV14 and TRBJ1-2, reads EAGVTQFPSHSVIEKGQTVTLRCDPISGHDNLYWYRRVMGKEIKFLLHFVKESKQDESGMPNNRFLAERTGGTYSTLKVQPAELEDSGVYFCASSQGVTYYGYTFGSGTRLTVV.

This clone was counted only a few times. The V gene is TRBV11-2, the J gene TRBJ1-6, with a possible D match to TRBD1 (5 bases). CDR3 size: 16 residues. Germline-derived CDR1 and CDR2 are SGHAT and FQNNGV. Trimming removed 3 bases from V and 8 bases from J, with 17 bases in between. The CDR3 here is CASSLSWGQRHSPLHF. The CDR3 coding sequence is TGTGCCAGCAGCTTGAGTTGGGGCCAGAGGCATTCACCCCTCCACTTT.

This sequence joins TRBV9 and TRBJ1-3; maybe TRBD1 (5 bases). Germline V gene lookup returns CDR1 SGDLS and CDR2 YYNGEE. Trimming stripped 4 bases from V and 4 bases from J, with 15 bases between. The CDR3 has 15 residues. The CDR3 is CASSPGTTGGNTIYF. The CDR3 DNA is TGTGCCAGCAGCCCCGGGACGACCGGAGGAAACACCATATATTTT.

CDR3 amino acids: CASSWDRFSYEQYF. CDR3 coding DNA: TGTGCCAGCAGCTGGGACAGGTTTTCCTACGAGCAGTACTTC. The rearrangement links TRBV6-5 to TRBJ2-7; 8 positions agree with TRBD1. Losses at the gene ends were 6 bases for V and 1 base for J; bases not matched to a gene: 5. This CDR3 has 14 residues. Germline-derived CDR1 and CDR2 are MNHEY and SVGAGI.

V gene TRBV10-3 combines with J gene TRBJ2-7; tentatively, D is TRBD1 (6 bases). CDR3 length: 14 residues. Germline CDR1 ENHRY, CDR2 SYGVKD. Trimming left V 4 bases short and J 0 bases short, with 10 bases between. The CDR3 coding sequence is TGTGCCATCAGTGCCGGGACATACTCCTACGAGCAGTACTTC. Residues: CAISAGTYSYEQYF.

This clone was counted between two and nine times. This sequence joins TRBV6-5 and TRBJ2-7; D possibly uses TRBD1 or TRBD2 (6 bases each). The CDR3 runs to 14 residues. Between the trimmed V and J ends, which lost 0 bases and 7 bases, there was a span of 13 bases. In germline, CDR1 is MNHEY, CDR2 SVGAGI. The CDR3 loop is CASSYSTQGREQYF. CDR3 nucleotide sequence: TGTGCCAGCAGTTACTCGACGCAGGGGAGGGAGCAGTACTTC.

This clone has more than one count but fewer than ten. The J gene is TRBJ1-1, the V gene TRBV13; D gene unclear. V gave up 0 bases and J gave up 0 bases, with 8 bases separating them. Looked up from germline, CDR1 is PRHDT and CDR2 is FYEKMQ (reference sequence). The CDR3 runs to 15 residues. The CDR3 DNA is TGTGCCAGCAGCTTAGGCTGGCGGATGAACACTGAAGCTTTCTTT. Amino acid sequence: CASSLGWRMNTEAFF.

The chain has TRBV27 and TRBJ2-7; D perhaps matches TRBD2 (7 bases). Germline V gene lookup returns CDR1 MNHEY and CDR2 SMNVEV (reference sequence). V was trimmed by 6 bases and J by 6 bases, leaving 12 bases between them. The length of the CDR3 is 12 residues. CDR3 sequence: CASSERGGEQYF. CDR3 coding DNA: TGTGCCAGCAGCGAAAGGGGGGGCGAGCAGTACTTC.

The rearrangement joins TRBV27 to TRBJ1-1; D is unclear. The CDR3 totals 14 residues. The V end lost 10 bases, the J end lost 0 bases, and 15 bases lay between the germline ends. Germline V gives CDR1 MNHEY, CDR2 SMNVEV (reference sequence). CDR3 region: CATCSSQLNTEAFF. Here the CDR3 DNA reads TGTGCCACCTGTTCATCACAGCTGAACACTGAAGCTTTCTTT.

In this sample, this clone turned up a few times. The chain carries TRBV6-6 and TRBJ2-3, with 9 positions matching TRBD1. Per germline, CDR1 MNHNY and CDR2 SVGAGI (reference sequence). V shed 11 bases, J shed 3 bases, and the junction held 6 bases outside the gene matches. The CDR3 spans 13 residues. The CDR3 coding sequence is TGTGCCGCGAGACAGGGGGAAACAGATACGCAGTATTTT. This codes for CAARQGETDTQYF.